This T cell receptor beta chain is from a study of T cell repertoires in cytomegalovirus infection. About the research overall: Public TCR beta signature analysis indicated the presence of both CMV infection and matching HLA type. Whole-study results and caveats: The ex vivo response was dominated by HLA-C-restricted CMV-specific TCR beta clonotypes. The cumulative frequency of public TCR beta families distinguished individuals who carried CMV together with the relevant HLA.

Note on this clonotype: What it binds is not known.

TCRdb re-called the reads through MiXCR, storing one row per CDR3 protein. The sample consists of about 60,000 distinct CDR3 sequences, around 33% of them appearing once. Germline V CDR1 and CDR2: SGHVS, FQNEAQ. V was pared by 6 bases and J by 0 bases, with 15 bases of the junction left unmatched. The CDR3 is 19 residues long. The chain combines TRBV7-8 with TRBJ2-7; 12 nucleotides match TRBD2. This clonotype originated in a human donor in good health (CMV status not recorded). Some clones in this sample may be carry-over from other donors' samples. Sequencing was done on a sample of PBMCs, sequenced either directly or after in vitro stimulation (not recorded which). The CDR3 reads CASRSRFASGGGNSYEQYF. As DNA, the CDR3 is TGTGCCAGCAGGAGTAGGTTCGCTAGCGGGGGGGGAAACTCCTACGAGCAGTACTTC.